This entry lists 8 T cell receptor beta chains sequenced from one sample in a study of T cells in Graves' hyperthyroidism and ophthalmopathy (dated by TCRdb to between 2018 and 2021). Libraries were built with multiplex PCR. This sample was sequenced with an Illumina HiSeq 2000. The TCR beta CDR3 regions were amplified from the RNA transcripts. A first-round RT-PCR of the TCR CDR3 used the HTBI primer set with the Qiagen OneStep RT-PCR kit. Through fastp at Q25 and MiXCR, TCRdb rebuilt clones from the public reads, retaining in-frame beta chains. CDR3 protein duplicates are merged, each entry listing the most common genes and DNA. This sample is represented by approximately 520,000 distinct CDR3 sequences; about a fifth of them were singletons. The ten largest make up 26% of the sample. The sequenced sample consisted of blood. These receptors were obtained from a man aged 18 to 30 with Graves' hyperthyroidism.

This clonotype was counted at least ten times. The chain carries TRBV2 and TRBJ2-7; D might be TRBD1 (6 bases). The CDR3 loop spans 13 amino acids. Trimming left V 3 bases short and J 6 bases short, with 12 bases between. CDR1 and CDR2 (germline): SNHLY, FYNNEI. CDR3 in amino acids: CASSDSTGSEQYF. In DNA, the CDR3 is TGTGCCAGCAGTGACTCCACAGGGAGCGAGCAGTACTTC.

This clonotype appeared a few times. The chain is built from TRBV3-1 and TRBJ1-2; no reliable D call. Germline-derived CDR1 and CDR2 are LGHDT and YNNKEL (reference sequence). The CDR3 sequence is 14 residues long. The germline V and J ends were trimmed by 4 bases and 4 bases, with 13 bases remaining between them. Here the CDR3 reads CASSLRRVRYGYTF. The CDR3 nucleotides are TGTGCCAGCAGCCTCCGCCGGGTACGCTATGGCTACACCTTC.

At least ten counts were recorded for this clonotype. This CDR3 is CSARVRGYEQYF. In nucleotides, the CDR3 is TGCAGTGCTAGAGTTAGGGGTTACGAGCAGTACTTC. The chain employs TRBV20-1 and TRBJ2-7; weak D call: TRBD1 (5 bases). CDR1 is DFQATT and CDR2 is SNEGSKA in the germline V gene (reference sequence). This CDR3 region has 12 residues. V lost 1 base and J 4 bases, leaving 8 bases between the germline ends.

This clonotype was seen at least ten times. The chain is built from TRBV7-8 and TRBJ2-5; no firm D call. Germline V gene sequence: CDR1 SGHVS, CDR2 FQNEAQ. The CDR3 runs to 14 residues. V was pared by 7 bases and J by 8 bases, with 20 bases between. The CDR3 DNA sequence: TGTGCCAGCATCCTGCGTGTGTGGTCGGGTACCCAGTACTTC. This gives the protein CASILRVWSGTQYF.

This clonotype was recorded many times. At one boundary the junction diverges from the germline segment, which might be a read error. The chain combines TRBV5-1 with TRBJ2-7, with TRBD2 as a possible D gene (6 bases). CDR1 and CDR2 (germline): SGHRS, YFSETQ. This CDR3 is 13 amino acids long. The chain's CDR3 is CASSAGTPNVPSF. CDR3 bases: TGCGCCAGCAGCGCGGGGACCCCCAACGTCCCAAGCTTC.

This clonotype was picked up many times. The CDR3 spells CASSLPGGERQPQHF. The CDR3 DNA is TGTGCCAGCAGTTTACCAGGGGGCGAACGTCAGCCCCAGCATTTT. The J gene is TRBJ1-5, the V gene TRBV28; 8 positions match TRBD1. The CDR3 has 15 residues. The trim removed 2 bases at V and 6 bases at J, leaving 6 bases unmatched. Germline loops: CDR1 MDHEN, CDR2 SYDVKM.

The CDR3, as DNA: TGTGCCAGCAGTGATGACGCAACCATCTATGGCTACACCTTC. It translates to CASSDDATIYGYTF. This chain uses TRBV6-1 with TRBJ1-2; D gene uncertain. CDR3 length equals 14 residues. The germline V gene has CDR1 MNHNS and CDR2 SASEGT. V was cut by 3 bases and J by 4 bases, with 12 bases left in between.

The gene calls are TRBV27 and TRBJ2-2, with TRBD1 matching over 8 bases. The CDR3 length is 16 residues. J gave up 1 base and V 5 bases, and 6 bases lay outside the gene matches. The germline V gene encodes CDR1 MNHEY and CDR2 SMNVEV (reference sequence). CDR3 region: CASSPFDRGNTGELFF. CDR3 sequence (DNA): TGTGCCAGCAGTCCATTCGACAGGGGGAACACCGGGGAGCTGTTTTTT.